The T cell receptor beta chain described here comes from a study of T cells in localized non-small cell lung cancer. V shed 7 bases, J shed 0 bases, and the junction held 1 base outside the gene matches. Germline V gene data show CDR1 as LNHDA and CDR2 as SQIVND (reference sequence). CDR3 length equals 16 residues. Findings and limits, study-wide: Clonality peaked in uninvolved adjacent lung rather than tumor. Because researchers sequenced only one region of the tumor, heterogeneity is still possible. Adjacent lung exhibited a median of approximately 59 among the 100 most abundant tumor clones. Overall survival was longer when the density of T cells in the blood was higher.

Generated by immunoSEQ multiplex PCR, the TCRdb table keeps only in-frame clones and is missing some. The table lists roughly 38,000 clones, approximately 80% of them singletons. In its sample, this clone was seen a few times. Its target is not known. The chain recombines TRBV19 with TRBJ2-2; TRBD2 matches 14 bases. This TCR was recovered from a male donor aged 60 or over with stage III squamous cell lung carcinoma. Sequencing was performed on peripheral blood, taken before any cancer treatment. This CDR3 is CASKGLAGANTGELFF. CDR3 nucleotide sequence: TGTGCCAGTAAGGGACTAGCGGGGGCGAACACCGGGGAGCTGTTTTTT.